Listed below are T cell receptor beta chains from one sample, sequenced in a study of technical replicates of blood from several donors. Sequencing used immunoSEQ multiplex PCR; TCRdb keeps in-frame clones, though not all of them. The table includes about 82,000 clones, under 96% detected once. Sequencing was done on a sample of T cells isolated from PBMCs. These receptors were obtained from a human donor in good health. CDR3s include the opening cysteine and the closing phenylalanine or tryptophan. D genes are given only for firm matches. Clone size is shown for a subset of rows, as once, few, many or a class of expanded clone.

clone size,J gene,V gene,D gene,CDR3 protein,CDR3 DNA
once,TRBJ1-1,TRBV27,.,CASRVGGGTEAFF,TGTGCCAGCCGGGTAGGTGGTGGGACTGAAGCTTTCTTT
.,TRBJ1-1,TRBV7-3,.,CASSLSGRAGNAEAFF,TGTGCCAGCAGCTTATCGGGCAGGGCGGGAAACGCTGAAGCTTTCTTT
once,TRBJ1-2,TRBV5-1,.,CASSPTGDVNYGYTF,TGCGCCAGCAGCCCGACAGGAGACGTTAACTATGGCTACACCTTC
.,TRBJ1-4,TRBV27,TRBD1,CASSSLRPTGATNEKLFF,TGTGCCAGCAGTTCTCTCCGGCCGACAGGGGCAACTAATGAAAAACTGTTTTTT
once,TRBJ1-4,TRBV28,.,CASSFLGEGEKLFF,TGTGCCAGCAGTTTTCTAGGGGAGGGGGAAAAACTGTTTTTT
.,TRBJ2-5,TRBV5-6,.,CASSMDSYQETQYF,TGTGCCAGCAGCATGGACAGCTACCAAGAGACCCAGTACTTC
.,TRBJ2-1,TRBV6-4,TRBD2,CASISGTSGRARSYNEQFF,TGTGCCAGCATCTCAGGGACTAGCGGGAGGGCTCGGTCCTACAATGAGCAGTTCTTC
.,TRBJ1-5,TRBV4-1,TRBD1,CASSQQGGRQPQHF,TGCGCCAGCAGCCAACAGGGGGGACGGCAGCCCCAGCATTTT
.,TRBJ1-1,TRBV9,TRBD1,CASSAGQGMNTEAFF,TGTGCCAGCAGCGCCGGACAGGGGATGAACACTGAAGCTTTCTTT
.,TRBJ2-7,TRBV19,.,CASSQGYEQYF,TGTGCCAGTAGCCAGGGTTACGAGCAGTACTTC
.,TRBJ1-2,TRBV28,.,CASSFHRAVGYTF,TGTGCCAGCAGTTTCCACAGGGCAGTTGGCTACACCTTC
.,TRBJ2-1,TRBV5-4,.,CASSHSNYEQFF,TGTGCCAGCAGCCACTCAAACTATGAGCAGTTCTTC
.,TRBJ2-7,TRBV5-8,.,CASSLVRYEQYF,TGTGCCAGCAGCTTGGTCAGGTACGAGCAGTACTTC
.,TRBJ2-1,TRBV7-2,TRBD2,CASSSSGRPYNEQFF,TGTGCCAGCAGTTCAAGCGGGAGACCCTACAATGAGCAGTTCTTC
.,TRBJ2-3,TRBV5-1,TRBD2,CASSQRLAGSTDTQYF,TGCGCCAGCAGCCAGAGACTAGCGGGCAGCACAGATACGCAGTATTTT
.,TRBJ2-1,TRBV5-1,.,CASSLVPGTGNEQFF,TGCGCCAGCAGCTTGGTTCCGGGAACTGGCAATGAGCAGTTCTTC
.,TRBJ1-2,TRBV27,.,CASSLKGYNGYTF,TGTGCCAGCAGTTTGAAGGGGTATAATGGCTACACCTTC
.,TRBJ1-5,TRBV30,TRBD1,CAWSIDRGNQPQHF,TGTGCCTGGAGTATCGACAGGGGGAATCAGCCCCAGCATTTT
.,TRBJ2-7,TRBV10-3,TRBD2,CAISESLAGAYEQYF,TGTGCCATCAGTGAGTCCCTAGCGGGGGCCTACGAGCAGTACTTC
.,TRBJ2-3,TRBV6-5,.,CASSYSFRGGTDTQYF,TGTGCCAGCAGTTACTCCTTCAGGGGGGGCACAGATACGCAGTATTTT
.,TRBJ2-1,TRBV6-1,TRBD2,CASSEETGTSKFF,TGTGCCAGCAGTGAGGAAACGGGGACTAGTAAGTTCTTC
.,TRBJ2-7,TRBV9,TRBD1,CASSGGQSISYEQYF,TGTGCCAGCAGCGGGGGACAGTCGATCTCCTACGAGCAGTACTTC
once,TRBJ2-5,TRBV2,.,CASSGTARTQETQYF,TGTGCCAGCAGTGGGACCGCAAGGACTCAAGAGACCCAGTACTTC
.,TRBJ2-7,TRBV14,TRBD1,CASSQAGQGRYEQYF,TGTGCCAGCAGCCAAGCGGGACAGGGGAGGTACGAGCAGTACTTC
.,TRBJ1-2,TRBV6-6,TRBD1,CASISQGNYGYTF,TGTGCCAGCATTTCACAGGGGAACTATGGCTACACCTTC
.,TRBJ2-7,TRBV6-1,.,CASSEVLAGRKYEQYF,TGTGCCAGCAGTGAAGTCTTGGCGGGCCGCAAATACGAGCAGTACTTC
.,TRBJ1-5,TRBV19,TRBD1,CASTLGQSRWPQHF,TGTGCCAGTACCCTGGGACAGTCAAGGTGGCCCCAGCATTTT
once,TRBJ2-6,TRBV6-5,.,CASSFGSGANVLTF,TGTGCCAGCAGTTTCGGGTCTGGGGCCAACGTCCTGACTTTC
.,TRBJ2-1,TRBV6-5,.,CASSYGAATSYNEQFF,TGTGCCAGCAGTTATGGGGCGGCCACCTCCTACAATGAGCAGTTCTTC
.,TRBJ1-1,TRBV28,.,CASTPVSIRTEAFF,TGTGCCAGCACCCCCGTCAGTATCCGCACTGAAGCTTTCTTT
.,TRBJ2-1,TRBV5-4,.,CASSLFVGSSYNEQFF,TGTGCCAGCAGCTTGTTTGTCGGTAGCTCCTACAATGAGCAGTTCTTC
.,TRBJ2-7,TRBV4-1,.,CASSQTGNEQYF,TGCGCCAGCTCTCAAACAGGGAACGAGCAGTACTTC
.,TRBJ2-7,TRBV5-1,.,CASSPIPEALYEQYF,TGCGCCAGCAGCCCCATTCCGGAGGCGCTTTACGAGCAGTACTTC
.,TRBJ2-1,TRBV19,TRBD1,CASSTGQGLSYEQFF,TGTGCCAGTAGTACGGGACAGGGGCTTTCGTATGAGCAGTTCTTC
.,TRBJ2-1,TRBV27,.,CASSLDSYSYNEQFF,TGTGCCAGCAGTTTGGACTCGTACTCCTACAATGAGCAGTTCTTC
.,TRBJ1-1,TRBV7-6,.,CASRGQGGGEAFF,TGTGCCAGCAGGGGGCAGGGAGGGGGAGAAGCTTTCTTT
.,TRBJ2-7,TRBV6-1,TRBD1,CASSEAGQVAYEQYF,TGTGCCAGCAGTGAAGCGGGACAGGTAGCCTACGAGCAGTACTTC
.,TRBJ2-7,TRBV7-6,TRBD1,CASSVGQGGSYEQYF,TGTGCCAGCAGCGTGGGACAGGGGGGATCCTACGAGCAGTACTTC
.,TRBJ2-7,TRBV27,TRBD2,CASSPPGASGYEQYF,TGTGCCAGCAGTCCACCTGGGGCTAGCGGCTACGAGCAGTACTTC
.,TRBJ1-3,TRBV12-2,.,CASRPSLTVGGNTIYF,TGTGCAAGTCGCCCCAGTCTGACAGTGGGAGGAAACACCATATATTTT
.,TRBJ2-4,TRBV4-3,TRBD1,CASSQAADRVHIQYF,TGCGCCAGCAGCCAAGCCGCGGACAGGGTGCACATTCAGTACTTC
.,TRBJ2-1,TRBV28,.,CASSPLEGSSYNEQFF,TGTGCCAGCAGTCCTCTGGAGGGAAGCTCCTACAATGAGCAGTTCTTC
.,TRBJ2-5,TRBV27,.,CASSLNGGETQYF,TGTGCCAGCAGTTTAAATGGGGGGGAGACCCAGTACTTC
.,TRBJ2-1,TRBV11-3,TRBD1,CASSQVWGQGAHEQFF,TGTGCCAGCAGCCAAGTTTGGGGACAGGGTGCGCATGAGCAGTTCTTC
once,TRBJ1-1,TRBV4-1,.,CASSQVQGRTEAFF,TGCGCCAGCAGCCAAGTTCAGGGGCGAACTGAAGCTTTCTTT
.,TRBJ2-1,TRBV28,TRBD2,CASSLRAGGPREQFF,TGTGCCAGCAGTTTAAGAGCGGGAGGGCCCCGTGAGCAGTTCTTC
.,TRBJ2-7,TRBV7-9,TRBD1,CASSLTGDSYEQYF,TGTGCCAGCAGCTTAACAGGGGATTCCTACGAGCAGTACTTC
.,TRBJ1-1,TRBV7-8,.,CASSFLVAGLRTEAFF,TGTGCCAGCAGCTTTTTAGTGGCAGGGTTGAGGACTGAAGCTTTCTTT
.,TRBJ1-5,TRBV6-1,.,CAAQLRAINQPQHF,TGTGCCGCTCAACTCAGGGCTATCAATCAGCCCCAGCATTTT
.,TRBJ2-1,TRBV7-9,TRBD2,CASSPGLAGSSYNEQFF,TGTGCCAGCAGCCCGGGACTAGCGGGGAGCTCCTACAATGAGCAGTTCTTC
.,TRBJ1-1,TRBV19,TRBD1,CASSTRQGSTEAFF,TGTGCCAGTAGTACGCGACAGGGAAGCACTGAAGCTTTCTTT
.,TRBJ2-1,TRBV30,TRBD1,CAWSLTGTVSSKQFF,TGTGCCTGGAGTCTAACCGGGACAGTAAGTAGTAAGCAGTTCTTC
.,TRBJ1-1,TRBV19,TRBD1,CASSIEGTGQNTEAFF,TGTGCCAGTAGTATAGAAGGGACAGGCCAGAACACTGAAGCTTTCTTT
.,TRBJ1-1,TRBV5-1,.,CAKGSPQRSGAFF,TGCGCCAAAGGGAGCCCACAGAGGTCAGGAGCTTTCTTT
few,TRBJ2-1,TRBV27,TRBD2,CASSLGLAGGQFF,TGTGCCAGCAGTCTAGGACTAGCGGGAGGACAGTTCTTC
.,TRBJ2-2,TRBV10-3,.,CAIRRRGSNTGELFF,TGTGCCATCAGAAGGCGGGGATCTAACACCGGGGAGCTGTTTTTT
.,TRBJ2-2,TRBV11-2,TRBD2,CASSLNRLAGSGELFF,TGTGCCAGCAGCTTAAATAGACTAGCGGGGTCCGGGGAGCTGTTTTTT
.,TRBJ1-5,TRBV7-9,.,CASSYQGSQPQHF,TGTGCCAGCAGCTACCAGGGAAGTCAGCCCCAGCATTTT